This T cell receptor beta chain was documented in a study of memory CD4+ T cells and cytomegalovirus serostatus. To note about this clone: Its cognate antigen is unknown.

The sort gate was single viable CD3+CD4+CD8-CD45RO+ cells for memory CD4+ T cells. CD4+ T cells were isolated by positive magnetic selection. Trimming took 0 bases from V and 7 from J, leaving 10 bases between them. This CDR3 region has 14 residues. The germline V gene has CDR1 LGHNT and CDR2 FRNRAP. Study findings and constraints: About two fifths of the roughly 160 known CMV-associated TCRbeta sequences appeared in CD4+ memory.

Sequenced by immunoSEQ multiplex PCR; TCRdb stores in-frame clones only, minus some. The repertoire has just over 40,000 clones, around 75% of them found once; the top ten carry about 0.79%. Sequencing input: memory CD4+ T cells from blood. This clonotype was obtained from an adult in good health and CMV-seronegative. V and J are TRBV12-5 and TRBJ1-5; D ambiguous. CDR3 sequence: CASGLVVGTQPQHF. The CDR3, as DNA: TGTGCTAGTGGTTTGGTCGTGGGAACGCAGCCCCAGCATTTT. The complete variable domain, with remaining parts taken from reference TRBV12-5 and TRBJ1-5, reads DARVTQTPRHKVTEMGQEVTMRCQPILGHNTVFWYRQTMMQGLELLAYFRNRAPLDDSGMPKDRFSAEMPDATLATLKIQPSEPRDSAVYFCASGLVVGTQPQHFGDGTRLSIL.